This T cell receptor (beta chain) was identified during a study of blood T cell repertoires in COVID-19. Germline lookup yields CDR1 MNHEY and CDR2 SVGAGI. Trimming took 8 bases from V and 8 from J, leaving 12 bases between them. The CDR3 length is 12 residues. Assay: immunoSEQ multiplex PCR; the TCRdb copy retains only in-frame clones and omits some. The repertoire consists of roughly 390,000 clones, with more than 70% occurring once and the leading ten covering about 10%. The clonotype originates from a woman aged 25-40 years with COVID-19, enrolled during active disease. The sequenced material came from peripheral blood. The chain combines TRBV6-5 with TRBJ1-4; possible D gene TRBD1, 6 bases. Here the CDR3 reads CASRRGFEKLFF. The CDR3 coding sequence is TGTGCCAGCCGCAGGGGTTTCGAAAAACTGTTTTTT.